Below, 11 T cell receptor beta chains from the same sample are listed, as sequenced in a study of blood T cell repertoires in COVID-19 (dated by TCRdb to 2020 to 2022). The library was obtained by the immunoSEQ multiplex PCR assay. The immuneACCESS repertoire file appears here via TCRdb, limited to in-frame rearrangements. These files lack a portion of the clones; in checked studies, under half of the deficit traces to unresolved V genes, and the cause of the others is not known. Within this sample are some 120,000 clones, with more than 70% of them counted one time only. The ten largest clonotypes hold roughly 4.5% of the sample. The specimen was peripheral blood. The receptors originated from a human donor in a cohort sampled during active COVID-19.

This chain links TRBV24-1 with TRBJ2-5; TRBD1 is a possible D gene (5 bases). Germline values: CDR1 KGHDR, CDR2 SFDVKD. The ends were cut back, 5 bases at V and 4 bases at J, with 10 bases in the middle. This CDR3 is built from 13 residues. The CDR3 region has the DNA TGTGCCACCAGTGGGGGCAGTCTAGAGACCCAGTACTTC. Its translation: CATSGGSLETQYF.

CDR3 protein: CASSPRLDSYEQYV. Written as DNA, the CDR3 is TGTGCCAGCAGCCCTCGACTGGATTCCTACGAGCAGTACGTC. V gene TRBV11-2 combines with J gene TRBJ2-7; D is unresolved. Per the germline V gene, CDR1 is SGHAT and CDR2 is FQNNGV. The V end lost 5 bases, the J end lost 1 base, and 12 bases lay between the germline ends. The CDR3 totals 14 residues.

The chain employs TRBV18 and TRBJ2-4; no reliable D call. V lost 2 bases and J lost 2, with 22 bases in between. Germline CDR1 and CDR2: KGHSH and LQKENI. The CDR3 sequence is 19 residues long. The CDR3 DNA is TGTGCCAGCTCACCAATTTTAGCCCTGACCTTGCCGACCAAAAACATTCAGTACTTC. Its protein is CASSPILALTLPTKNIQYF.

The chain uses TRBV7-2 and TRBJ1-1; 11 bases map to TRBD1. The CDR3 is made up of 15 amino acids. V lost 5 bases and J lost 3; bases outside the gene matches: 5. Germline assignment: CDR1 SGHTA and CDR2 FQGNSA. CDR3 in amino acids: CASSPDRGPYTEAFF. Written as DNA, the CDR3 is TGTGCCAGCAGCCCGGACAGGGGGCCTTACACTGAAGCTTTCTTT. The complete variable domain, with remaining parts taken from reference TRBV7-2 and TRBJ1-1, reads GAGVSQSPSNKVTEKGKDVELRCDPISGHTALYWYRQSLGQGLEFLIYFQGNSAPDKSGLPSDRFSAERTGGSVSTLTIQRTQQEDSAVYLCASSPDRGPYTEAFFGQGTRLTVV.

This chain links TRBV30 with TRBJ2-7, with TRBD2 as a possible D gene (6 bases). There are 13 residues in the CDR3. The germline V and J ends were trimmed by 6 bases and 3 bases, with 15 bases remaining between them. Germline V CDR1 and CDR2: GTSNPN, SVGIG (reference sequence). The CDR3 bases are TGTGCCTGTAGCGGAGGGACCTACTACGAGCAGTACTTC. Translating gives CACSGGTYYEQYF.

V is TRBV11-2 and J is TRBJ2-5; tentatively, D is TRBD2 (6 bases). Germline CDR1 SGHAT, CDR2 FQNNGV. The CDR3 consists of 13 residues. The V end was cut by 6 bases, the J end by 0 bases, with 8 bases between. CDR3 coding DNA: TGTGCCAGCAGTGGGGGGTACCAAGAGACCCAGTACTTC. Encoded protein: CASSGGYQETQYF.

This sequence joins TRBV11-1 and TRBJ2-3; the match to TRBD1 covers 9 bases. This CDR3 comprises 15 residues. J lost 6 bases, V lost 8 bases, and 12 bases had no gene match. CDR1 SGHAT and CDR2 FQDESV come from the germline V gene (reference sequence). CDR3 sequence reads: CASAPRQGVLDTQYF. The CDR3, as DNA: TGTGCCAGCGCCCCCAGACAGGGGGTTTTGGATACGCAGTATTTT. Using reference TRBV11-1 and TRBJ2-3 for the parts outside the CDR3, the full variable domain is EAEVAQSPRYKITEKSQAVAFWCDPISGHATLYWYRQILGQGPELLVQFQDESVVDDSQLPKDRFSAERLKGVDSTLKIQPAELGDSAMYLCASAPRQGVLDTQYFGPGTRLTVL.

This clone was counted once. V gene TRBV5-4 combines with J gene TRBJ2-6; TRBD2 matches at 7 bases. The V gene's germline CDR1 is SGHNT and CDR2 YYREEE (reference sequence). The V and J ends lost 6 bases and 2 bases, in that order; junction bases with no gene match: 14. CDR3 length: 18 residues. The CDR3 reads CASNWEGGAGTGANVLTF. In nucleotides, the CDR3 is TGTGCCAGCAACTGGGAGGGAGGGGCAGGGACTGGGGCCAACGTCCTGACTTTC.

The V gene is TRBV14, the J gene TRBJ1-6; D not resolved. V shed 4 bases and J shed 10 bases, with 11 bases lying between them. CDR3 length equals 13 residues. The V gene's germline CDR1 is SGHDN and CDR2 FVKESK. The CDR3 loop reads CASSPRLVSPLHF. DNA of the CDR3: TGTGCCAGCAGCCCAAGATTAGTGTCACCCCTCCACTTT.

This sequence joins TRBV7-3 and TRBJ1-5, with D tentatively TRBD1 (5 bases). Trimming took off 1 base at V and 6 bases at J, with 19 bases between the two ends. Germline V CDR1 and CDR2: SGHTA, FQGTGA. This CDR3 region has 17 residues. The CDR3 region is CASSLNTPWGTRQPQHF. The CDR3 bases are TGTGCCAGCAGCTTAAATACCCCCTGGGGCACCCGTCAGCCCCAGCATTTT. The full variable domain, completed using reference TRBV7-3 and TRBJ1-5, is GAGVSQTPSNKVTEKGKYVELRCDPISGHTALYWYRQSLGQGPEFLIYFQGTGAADDSGLPNDRFFAVRPEGSVSTLKIQRTERGDSAVYLCASSLNTPWGTRQPQHFGDGTRLSIL.

The sample holds a few counts of this clone. V and J are TRBV9 and TRBJ1-5; 9 bases fit TRBD1. Germline lookup yields CDR1 SGDLS and CDR2 YYNGEE. The CDR3 length is 13 residues. Unmatched junction bases numbered 0, after V lost 2 bases and J lost 6 bases. The CDR3 region is CASSVGQGQPQHF. The CDR3 DNA sequence: TGTGCCAGCAGCGTGGGACAGGGTCAGCCCCAGCATTTT.